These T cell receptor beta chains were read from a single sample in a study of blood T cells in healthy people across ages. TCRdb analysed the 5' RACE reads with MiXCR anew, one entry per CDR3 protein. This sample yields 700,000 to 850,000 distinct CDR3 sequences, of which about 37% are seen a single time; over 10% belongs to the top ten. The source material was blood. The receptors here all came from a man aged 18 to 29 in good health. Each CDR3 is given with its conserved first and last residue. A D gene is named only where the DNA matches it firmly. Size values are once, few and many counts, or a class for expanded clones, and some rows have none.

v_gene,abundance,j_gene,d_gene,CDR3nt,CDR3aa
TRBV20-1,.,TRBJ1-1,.,TGCAGTGCCCAGGACCCCCGAGGGAACACTGAAGCTTTCTTT,CSAQDPRGNTEAFF
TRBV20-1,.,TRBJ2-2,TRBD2,TGCAGTGCCCCGATAGCGGGGACGAACACCGGGGAGCTGTTTTTT,CSAPIAGTNTGELFF
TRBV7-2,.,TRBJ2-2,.,TGTGCCAGCAGCTTCGCCGGGATTGGCCCCGGGGAGCTGTTTTTT,CASSFAGIGPGELFF
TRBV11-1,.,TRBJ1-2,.,TGTGCCAGCAGCTTAGCGACGACTAACTATGGCTACACCTTC,CASSLATTNYGYTF
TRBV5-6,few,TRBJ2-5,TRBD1,TGTGCCAGCAGTAACCGACAGGGGGGGAGGCAAGAGACCCAGTACTTC,CASSNRQGGRQETQYF
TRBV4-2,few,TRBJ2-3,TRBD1,TGTGCCAGCAGCTCCGGACAGGCACAAATCACAGATACGCAGTATTTT,CASSSGQAQITDTQYF
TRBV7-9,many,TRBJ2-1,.,TGTGCCAGCAGCTATATAATGAGGGGGGTCGGTTACAATGAGCAGTTCTTC,CASSYIMRGVGYNEQFF
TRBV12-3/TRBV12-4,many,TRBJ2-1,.,TGTGCCAGCAGTGTAGGGCAGTACAATGAGCAGTTCTTC,CASSVGQYNEQFF
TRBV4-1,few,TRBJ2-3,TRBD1,TGCGCCAGCAGCCAAATAGTTGGGACAGGCACAGATACGCAGTATTTT,CASSQIVGTGTDTQYF
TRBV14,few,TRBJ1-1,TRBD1,TGTGCCAGCAGCCAAGCCTCCCCGGGACAGGGGGAGAACAAAGTGTACACTGAAGCTTTCTTT,CASSQASPGQGENKVYTEAFF